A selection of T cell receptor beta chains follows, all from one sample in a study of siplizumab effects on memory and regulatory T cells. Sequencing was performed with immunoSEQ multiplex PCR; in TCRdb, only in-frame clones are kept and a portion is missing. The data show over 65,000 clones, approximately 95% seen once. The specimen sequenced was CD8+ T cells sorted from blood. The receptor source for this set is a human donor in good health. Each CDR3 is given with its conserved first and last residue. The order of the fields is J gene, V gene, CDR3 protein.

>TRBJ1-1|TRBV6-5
CASSYSRRMNTEAFF
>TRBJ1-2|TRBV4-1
CASSLQVSQTYGYTF
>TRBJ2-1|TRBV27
CASSPRTFPGNEQFF
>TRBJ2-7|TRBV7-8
CASSLLRVSGYEQYF
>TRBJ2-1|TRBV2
CASPGLAGKDYNEQFF
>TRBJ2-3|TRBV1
CTSSQVAVRKKSTDTQYF
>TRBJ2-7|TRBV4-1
CASSLMAGSSYEQYF
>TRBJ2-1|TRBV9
CASSQPSGLTYNEQFF
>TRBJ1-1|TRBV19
CASSMIGGNEAFF
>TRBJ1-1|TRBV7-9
CASSLGRNTEAFF
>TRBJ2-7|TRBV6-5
CASSYSSSTAYEQYF
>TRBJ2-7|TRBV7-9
CASSLVTGTAEQYF
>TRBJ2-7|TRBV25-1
CASSSSSHEQYF